These 13 T cell receptor beta chains originate from one sample sequenced in a study of blood T cell repertoires in COVID-19. Method: immunoSEQ multiplex PCR; TCRdb's copy keeps in-frame clones and lacks some. This table has roughly 140,000 clones, 70% to 90% appearing once. The sequenced sample consisted of peripheral blood. The receptor source for this set is a woman aged 60-75 years with COVID-19, enrolled during active disease.

The chain combines TRBV6-5 with TRBJ1-5, with 9 bases identical to TRBD1. Germline CDR1 and CDR2: MNHEY and SVGAGI. This CDR3 region has 16 residues. Trimming at V came to 4 bases and at J to 2 bases, leaving 6 bases not matched to a gene. CDR3 sequence reads: CASSSQGARGNQPQHF. DNA for the CDR3: TGTGCCAGCAGTTCACAGGGGGCGCGGGGCAATCAGCCCCAGCATTTT.

The chain carries TRBV19 and TRBJ1-2; 8 bases fit TRBD1. V shed 3 bases, J shed 7 bases, and the junction held 10 bases outside the gene matches. CDR3 length equals 15 residues. Looked up from germline, CDR1 is LNHDA and CDR2 is SQIVND (reference sequence). The CDR3 loop reads CASSIVDRENRGYTF. The CDR3 DNA follows: TGTGCCAGTAGTATCGTGGACAGGGAAAATCGTGGCTACACCTTC.

The rearrangement joins TRBV5-1 to TRBJ2-5; 10 bases fit TRBD1. This CDR3 is built from 17 residues. The V gene end was trimmed by 3 bases and the J gene end by 4 bases; junction bases not matched to a gene: 12. The germline V gene has CDR1 SGHRS and CDR2 YFSETQ. The CDR3 sequence is CASSWGGGDRGRETQYF. DNA for the CDR3: TGCGCCAGCAGCTGGGGCGGCGGGGACAGGGGACGAGAGACCCAGTACTTC.

This chain links TRBV11-2 with TRBJ1-1, with D possibly matching TRBD1 (5 bases). V shed 6 bases and J shed 1 base, with 9 bases lying between them. The CDR3 has 13 residues. Per the germline V gene, CDR1 is SGHAT and CDR2 is FQNNGV. The CDR3 coding sequence is TGTGCCAGCAGTGCGGGGGGGAACACTGAAGCTTTCTTT. This translates into CASSAGGNTEAFF.

V and J are TRBV27 and TRBJ1-1, with TRBD1 as a possible D gene (6 bases). CDR1 is MNHEY and CDR2 is SMNVEV in the germline V gene (reference sequence). With 8 bases removed from V and 4 bases from J, the gap between germline ends came to 17 bases. The CDR3 totals 14 residues. CDR3 protein: CASASPGVFTEAFF. In DNA, the CDR3 is TGTGCCAGCGCGAGCCCAGGGGTTTTCACTGAAGCTTTCTTT.

This rearrangement joins TRBV3-1 (or the pseudogene TRBV3-2) to TRBJ2-7; TRBD2 matches at 7 bases. J lost 2 bases, V lost 8 bases, and 3 bases had no gene match. This CDR3 is built from 12 residues. Germline V gene lookup returns CDR1 LGHDT and CDR2 YNNKEL (reference sequence). For the CDR3, the DNA is TGTGCCAGCGGGGACTATCCCTACGAGCAGTACTTC. Translating gives CASGDYPYEQYF.

The chain links TRBV11-3 to TRBJ1-1, with TRBD1 identical over 8 bases. The CDR3 loop spans 16 amino acids. The V and J ends lost 1 base and 2 bases, in that order; junction bases with no gene match: 6. Germline V gene data show CDR1 as SGHNT and CDR2 as YENEEA. The chain's CDR3 is CASSLGDRRGNTEAFF. The CDR3 nucleotides read TGTGCCAGCAGCTTAGGGGACAGGAGGGGTAACACTGAAGCTTTCTTT.

J is TRBJ1-3 and V is TRBV3-1 (or the pseudogene TRBV3-2); TRBD1 might be the D (5 bases). CDR1 LGHDT and CDR2 YNNKEL come from the germline V gene (reference sequence). Between the trimmed V and J ends, which lost 1 base and 7 bases, there was a span of 14 bases. This CDR3 is built from 15 residues. CDR3 DNA: TGTGCCAGCAGCCAAGTGAAGGGGCCGACCAACACCATATATTTT. It codes for CASSQVKGPTNTIYF.

This chain links TRBV5-1 with TRBJ2-7; D is uncertain. V dropped 0 bases and J dropped 5 bases, with 6 bases sitting between them. This CDR3 is 12 amino acids long. Germline loops: CDR1 SGHRS, CDR2 YFSETQ. CDR3 sequence: CASSLVANEQYF. Written as DNA, the CDR3 is TGCGCCAGCAGCTTGGTGGCAAACGAGCAGTACTTC.

Only a few counts were recorded for this clone. This chain connects TRBV19 to TRBJ1-1; possible D gene TRBD1, 5 bases. V lost 9 bases and J 2 bases, leaving 13 bases between the germline ends. Germline CDR1 is LNHDA and CDR2 is SQIVND (reference sequence). The CDR3 covers 13 residues. The CDR3 nucleotides read TGTGCCAGCGTACTTGGGGCAAACACTGAAGCTTTCTTT. Its protein product is CASVLGANTEAFF.

This chain uses TRBV12-2 with TRBJ1-2. TRBV12-2 has pseudogene status. The CDR3 has 15 amino acids. CDR3 region: CASRLVGTPACGYTF. CDR3 nucleotides: TGTGCAAGTCGCTTAGTTGGGACTCCCGCTTGTGGCTACACCTTC.

The rearrangement uses TRBV18 and TRBJ1-1; D not resolved. Trimming removed 3 bases at V and 5 bases at J, with 13 bases between. The CDR3 runs to 14 residues. Germline V CDR1 and CDR2: KGHSH, LQKENI. CDR3 DNA sequence: TGTGCCAGCTCACCGGAGAGGGTAAGGACTGAAGCTTTCTTT. It is translated as CASSPERVRTEAFF.

The rearrangement links TRBV29-1 to TRBJ2-1; D gene ambiguous. V was pared by 6 bases and J by 3 bases, with 9 bases between. CDR1 is SQVTM, CDR2 ANQGSEA, per germline. The length of the CDR3 is 12 residues. CDR3 protein: CSVVRSYNEQFF. The CDR3 DNA reads TGCAGCGTCGTGAGAAGCTACAATGAGCAGTTCTTC.